These T cell receptor beta chains were read from a single sample in a study of blood T cells in healthy people across ages. TCRdb reprocessed the 5' RACE reads with MiXCR, giving one entry per CDR3 protein. The table has around 1,700,000 distinct CDR3 sequences, 28% seen once. Material: blood. The source is a woman aged 25 to 39 in good health. Both conserved end residues are part of each CDR3. A D gene is named only where the DNA matches it firmly. Rows may omit the clone size; those that give it use once, few, many or a size class.

TRBV27	few	TRBD1	TRBJ2-2	CASSSGGGTGELFF	TGTGCCAGCAGTTCAGGGGGTGGGACCGGGGAGCTGTTTTTT
TRBV4-2	NA	TRBD1	TRBJ1-2	CASSQATGGSYGYTF	TGTGCCAGCAGCCAGGCTACAGGGGGCTCCTATGGCTACACCTTC
TRBV24-1	NA	NA	TRBJ2-7	CATSAYEQYF	TGTGCCACCAGTGCCTACGAGCAGTACTTC
TRBV29-1	NA	TRBD1	TRBJ2-3	CSVGPGQGPDTQYF	TGCAGCGTGGGGCCGGGACAGGGACCCGATACGCAGTATTTT
TRBV5-1	NA	NA	TRBJ1-1	CASSQGNRNTEAFF	TGCGCCAGCAGCCAGGGTAATAGGAACACTGAAGCTTTCTTT
TRBV29-1	NA	TRBD1	TRBJ1-2	CSATTGGQGYTF	TGCAGCGCTACGACAGGGGGTCAAGGCTACACCTTC
TRBV7-9	NA	NA	TRBJ2-3	CASSKTGYSTDTQYF	TGTGCCAGCAGCAAAACAGGGTATAGCACAGATACGCAGTATTTT
TRBV12-3/TRBV12-4	NA	NA	TRBJ1-1	CASTEGPWEAFF	TGTGCCAGCACCGAGGGACCATGGGAAGCTTTCTTT
TRBV4-1	many	NA	TRBJ2-1	CASSLRHQYDSYNEQFF	TGCGCCAGCAGCCTCAGACACCAATACGACTCCTACAATGAGCAGTTCTTC
TRBV18	NA	NA	TRBJ2-5	CASSPDEETQYF	TGTGCCAGCTCACCAGATGAAGAGACCCAGTACTTC
TRBV7-3	many	TRBD2	TRBJ2-5	CASGLAGRETQYF	TGTGCCAGCGGCTTAGCGGGTCGGGAGACCCAGTACTTC
TRBV6-5	few	TRBD2	TRBJ2-5	CASSPGTSWETQYF	TGTGCCAGCAGTCCAGGGACTAGCTGGGAGACCCAGTACTTC
TRBV7-3	NA	TRBD1	TRBJ2-1	CASSLRPDRGYNEQFF	TGTGCCAGCAGCTTACGCCCGGACAGGGGGTACAATGAGCAGTTCTTC
TRBV3-1	NA	TRBD1	TRBJ2-5	CASSPTFGSGTEVQETQYF	TGTGCCAGCAGCCCCACCTTCGGCTCTGGGACAGAAGTTCAAGAGACCCAGTACTTC
TRBV7-9	NA	TRBD2	TRBJ2-5	CASTPRTSVIETQYF	TGTGCCAGCACCCCAAGGACTAGCGTGATAGAGACCCAGTACTTC
TRBV9	NA	TRBD1	TRBJ2-1	CASSVAEGQVYNEQFF	TGTGCCAGCAGCGTAGCCGAGGGACAGGTGTACAATGAGCAGTTCTTC
TRBV20-1	many	TRBD2	TRBJ2-4	CSARDLAGGHIQYF	TGCAGTGCTAGAGATTTAGCGGGGGGGCACATTCAGTACTTC
TRBV6-2/TRBV6-3	NA	TRBD1	TRBJ2-7	CASSPRVTGGAYEQYF	TGTGCCAGCAGCCCGAGGGTGACAGGGGGAGCCTACGAGCAGTACTTC
TRBV7-3	few	TRBD1	TRBJ2-1	CASSPQGDSRFKFF	TGTGCCAGCAGCCCCCAAGGGGACAGTCGTTTCAAGTTCTTC
TRBV11-2	few	TRBD2	TRBJ2-7	CASSLDFFGRTSGRAFYEQYF	TGTGCCAGCAGCTTAGATTTCTTCGGGCGAACTAGCGGGAGGGCCTTTTACGAGCAGTACTTC
TRBV11-2	NA	NA	TRBJ1-2	CASSLEALSSGYTF	TGTGCCAGCAGCTTAGAGGCTCTCTCCAGCGGCTACACCTTC
TRBV6-5	NA	NA	TRBJ1-5	CASSSPPGHQHF	TGTGCCAGCAGTTCTCCTCCGGGACACCAGCATTTT
TRBV15	few	NA	TRBJ1-2	CATTPRTENYGYTF	TGTGCCACCACCCCCCGTACCGAGAACTATGGCTACACCTTC
TRBV20-1	few	NA	TRBJ1-2	CSPEDQGNGYTF	TGCAGTCCCGAGGACCAGGGAAATGGCTACACCTTC
TRBV5-6	few	TRBD2	TRBJ2-3	CASSLGLAGRRDTQYF	TGTGCCAGCAGCTTGGGACTAGCGGGTCGTCGCGATACGCAGTATTTT
TRBV28	NA	TRBD2	TRBJ2-3	CASSPIPREEVGTQYF	TGTGCCAGCAGTCCCATCCCGCGGGAGGAGGTAGGTACGCAGTATTTT
TRBV29-1	few	TRBD1	TRBJ2-1	CSVAGTGSVNSYNEQFF	TGCAGCGTCGCCGGGACAGGGTCGGTAAACTCCTACAATGAGCAGTTCTTC
TRBV7-2	few	TRBD1	TRBJ2-7	CASTPAPGQGYEQYF	TGTGCCAGCACCCCCGCTCCGGGACAGGGCTACGAGCAGTACTTC
TRBV12-3/TRBV12-4	few	NA	TRBJ1-6	CASSSETGYSPLHF	TGTGCCAGCAGTTCCGAGACAGGTTATTCACCCCTCCACTTT
TRBV27	NA	NA	TRBJ1-6	CASRIGTGNSPLHF	TGTGCCAGCAGAATTGGGACGGGAAATTCACCCCTCCACTTT
TRBV29-1	NA	NA	TRBJ1-2	CSVYDRRTPYGYTF	TGCAGCGTTTATGACAGGCGGACACCCTATGGCTACACCTTC
TRBV18	NA	NA	TRBJ1-2	CASSPPTDVGYTF	TGTGCCAGCTCACCCCCGACGGACGTGGGCTACACCTTC
TRBV7-9	NA	TRBD1	TRBJ2-5	CASSMDRVGTQYF	TGTGCCAGCAGCATGGACAGGGTGGGGACCCAGTACTTC
TRBV15	NA	NA	TRBJ2-7	CATSRVPGAADEQYF	TGTGCCACCAGCAGAGTGCCGGGGGCCGCGGATGAGCAGTACTTC
TRBV3-1	NA	NA	TRBJ1-3	CASSQDQDRGNTIYF	TGTGCCAGCAGCCAAGACCAGGACAGAGGAAACACCATATATTTT
TRBV4-1	NA	TRBD2	TRBJ2-1	CASSREAGNPLWDEQFF	TGCGCCAGCAGCCGAGAAGCGGGAAATCCGTTGTGGGATGAGCAGTTCTTC
TRBV5-1	few	NA	TRBJ1-3	CASSLPGNTIYF	TGCGCCAGCAGCTTGCCTGGAAACACCATATATTTT
TRBV7-9	NA	NA	TRBJ2-7	CANSETLGIEQYF	TGTGCCAACAGCGAAACGCTGGGGATCGAGCAGTACTTC
TRBV20-1	many	TRBD2	TRBJ2-5	CSAPTSGGSETQYF	TGCAGTGCTCCGACTAGCGGGGGGTCGGAGACCCAGTACTTC
TRBV7-2	many	NA	TRBJ2-1	CASSRQRNEQFF	TGTGCCAGCAGCCGTCAGAGGAATGAGCAGTTCTTC
TRBV12-3/TRBV12-4	many	NA	TRBJ1-2	CASSRTARGRSYGYTF	TGTGCCAGCAGTCGGACGGCTCGGGGGAGGTCCTATGGCTACACCTTC
TRBV5-1	few	NA	TRBJ2-3	CASMTDVGPDTQYF	TGCGCCAGTATGACGGACGTTGGTCCAGATACGCAGTATTTT
TRBV20-1	NA	NA	TRBJ2-3	CSASTSRSTAGTDTQYF	TGCAGTGCTAGTACTAGCAGGAGCACGGCGGGCACAGATACGCAGTATTTT
TRBV7-2	NA	TRBD1	TRBJ2-3	CASSQLGTDAQYF	TGTGCCAGCAGCCAACTAGGGACAGATGCGCAGTATTTT
TRBV7-2	NA	TRBD1	TRBJ1-4	CASSATGFSEKLFF	TGTGCCAGCAGCGCGACAGGGTTTAGTGAAAAACTGTTTTTT
TRBV2	few	NA	TRBJ2-3	CASSVQRPITDTQYF	TGTGCCAGCAGTGTTCAAAGGCCGATCACAGATACGCAGTATTTT
TRBV7-9	NA	NA	TRBJ2-7	CASSLDPGPTYEQYF	TGTGCCAGCAGCTTAGATCCAGGGCCCACCTACGAGCAGTACTTC
TRBV12-3/TRBV12-4	many	NA	TRBJ2-7	CASSLYPGFSYEQYF	TGTGCCAGCAGTTTATACCCAGGGTTCTCCTACGAGCAGTACTTC
TRBV7-2	NA	NA	TRBJ2-5	CASSSQGYIHHGGETQYF	TGTGCCAGCAGCTCCCAGGGGTACATCCACCATGGTGGAGAGACCCAGTACTTC
TRBV15	NA	TRBD2	TRBJ2-1	CATSRNLNLAGSNEQFF	TGTGCCACCAGCAGAAACCTTAACCTAGCGGGTTCCAATGAGCAGTTCTTC
TRBV5-1	NA	NA	TRBJ2-1	CASRKDPSSYNEQFF	TGCGCCAGCAGAAAGGACCCGAGCTCCTACAATGAGCAGTTCTTC
TRBV4-3	NA	TRBD2	TRBJ2-2	CASSQFSGTSGANTGELFF	TGCGCCAGCAGCCAATTCTCCGGGACTAGCGGGGCGAACACCGGGGAGCTGTTTTTT
TRBV28	NA	TRBD1	TRBJ2-1	CASTTYRDRDYEQFF	TGTGCCAGCACCACATACCGGGACAGGGATTATGAGCAGTTCTTC